This entry lists 3 T cell receptor beta chains sequenced from one sample in a study of blood T cell repertoires in COVID-19. This table comes from immunoSEQ multiplex PCR, and its TCRdb copy is limited to in-frame clones, with some not included. In the table there are about 310,000 clones, about nine tenths of which are singletons. Sequencing was carried out using peripheral blood. These receptors originate from a man aged 50 or older with active or convalescent COVID-19.

This chain uses TRBV5-1 with TRBJ1-1, with 7 positions matching TRBD1. Germline assignment: CDR1 SGHRS and CDR2 YFSETQ. CDR3 size: 15 residues. J lost 3 bases, V lost 4 bases, and 9 bases had no gene match. This CDR3 reads CASSPRQGKDTEAFF. DNA of the CDR3: TGCGCCAGCAGCCCCCGACAGGGAAAGGACACTGAAGCTTTCTTT.

A remark on this clone: Other DNA sequences of this sample code for an identical CDR3. The CDR3 sequence is CASSLQGAGGYTF. The CDR3 nucleotides are TGTGCCAGCAGTTTACAGGGCGCCGGGGGCTACACCTTC. V is TRBV27 and J is TRBJ1-2, with D maybe TRBD1 (5 bases). Trimming shortened V by 2 bases and J by 8 bases, and 12 bases separated the two germline ends. Germline CDR1 and CDR2: MNHEY and SMNVEV (reference sequence). CDR3 length equals 13 residues.

The chain links TRBV2 to TRBJ1-2; maybe TRBD1 (5 bases). The CDR3 extends over 14 amino acids. V was pared by 3 bases and J by 3 bases, with 11 bases between. Germline V CDR1 and CDR2: SNHLY, FYNNEI. The CDR3 DNA follows: TGTGCCAGCAGTGACCAGGGCGCGGACTATGGCTACACCTTC. Translation: CASSDQGADYGYTF.